This TCR beta chain was sequenced for a study of vaccination effects on CD4 cells after COVID-19. In this sample, this clone turned up a few times. What it recognizes is unknown. Pools of viral peptides were used by the ViraFEST assay to expand antigen-specific CD4+ T cells ahead of sequencing. After less than twelve days in culture, the CD4+ T cells were isolated. Half-medium changes using IL-2 medium occurred on days 3 and 7. The protocol was immunoSEQ multiplex PCR, while the TCRdb copy is restricted to in-frame clones and leaves out a portion. The sample lists tens of thousands of clones, roughly 80% occurring once. V was clipped by 2 bases and J by 4 bases, with 9 bases between them. Germline V lookup: CDR1 WNHNN, CDR2 SYGVQD (reference sequence). CDR3 length equals 14 residues.

The receptor comes from a human donor who received a COVID-19 vaccine. This specimen consisted of CD4+ T cells from PBMCs cultured with HCoV-229E spike peptides, obtained before COVID-19 vaccination. The chain recombines TRBV10-1 with TRBJ1-3; D is uncertain. CDR3 amino acids: CASSEGRRGNTIYF. Written as DNA, the CDR3 is TGCGCCAGCAGTGAGGGCAGGAGAGGAAACACCATATATTTT.